These 27 T cell receptor beta chains were sequenced from one sample in a study of OX40 agonist ivuxolimab in advanced cancers. Repertoires were generated with immunoSEQ multiplex PCR, while TCRdb's copy carries only in-frame clones and drops some. Among about 46,000 clones listed, roughly four fifths were seen once. Source: CD4+ or CD8+ T cells sorted from blood, taken in a trial of the OX40 agonist ivuxolimab. The receptors derive from an adult with an advanced solid tumor such as melanoma, head and neck, liver or kidney cancer.

The V and J genes are TRBV5-4 and TRBJ2-2; 12 nucleotides line up with TRBD1. Germline values: CDR1 SGHNT, CDR2 YYREEE (reference sequence). The CDR3 runs 15 residues. The J segment lost 6 bases and the V segment lost 5 bases, leaving 5 bases of the junction unmatched. The CDR3 region is CASSSGTGGAGELFF. CDR3 DNA sequence: TGTGCCAGCAGTTCCGGGACAGGGGGCGCCGGGGAGCTGTTTTTT. Full variable domain (rest looked up from reference TRBV5-4 and TRBJ2-2): ETGVTQSPTHLIKTRGQQVTLRCSSQSGHNTVSWYQQALGQGPQFIFQYYREEENGRGNFPPRFSGLQFPNYSSELNVNALELDDSALYLCASSSGTGGAGELFFGEGSRLTVL.

This chain connects TRBV5-1 to TRBJ2-1; D gene unclear. Trimming took 4 bases from V and 5 from J, leaving 13 bases between them. CDR3 length equals 14 residues. Germline CDR1 and CDR2: SGHRS and YFSETQ. The CDR3 DNA is TGCGCCAGCAGCCTCGGGTCCCAAAACAATGAGCAGTTCTTC. Translating gives CASSLGSQNNEQFF.

This chain uses TRBV5-1 with TRBJ2-3; TRBD2 agrees at 7 bases. From germline, CDR1 is SGHRS and CDR2 YFSETQ. The CDR3 has 14 residues. Germline trimming cut 2 bases from V and 4 bases from J; bases unmatched to any gene: 4. For the CDR3, the DNA is TGCGCCAGCAGCTTCCAGCGGGGCTCAGATACGCAGTATTTT. Its translation: CASSFQRGSDTQYF. Drawing the rest from reference TRBV5-1 and TRBJ2-3, the complete variable domain is KAGVTQTPRYLIKTRGQQVTLSCSPISGHRSVSWYQQTPGQGLQFLFEYFSETQRNKGNFPGRFSGRQFSNSRSEMNVSTLELGDSALYLCASSFQRGSDTQYFGPGTRLTVL.

The sample holds one count of this clone. The genes are TRBV6-1 and TRBJ1-5; perhaps TRBD1 as D (5 bases). The CDR3 is 13 residues long. Trimming shortened V by 3 bases and J by 5 bases, and 8 bases separated the two germline ends. CDR1 and CDR2 from the germline V gene are MNHNS and SASEGT. The CDR3 region is CASSDWGDQPQHF. The CDR3 nucleotides are TGTGCCAGCAGTGACTGGGGGGATCAGCCCCAGCATTTT.

This chain joins TRBV9 and TRBJ1-2; 7 bases line up with TRBD1. This CDR3 has 14 residues. Germline trimming cut 4 bases from V and 5 bases from J; bases unmatched to any gene: 8. Looked up from germline, CDR1 is SGDLS and CDR2 is YYNGEE. The CDR3 sequence is CASSQDIQGYGYTF. In DNA, the CDR3 is TGTGCCAGCAGCCAGGACATACAGGGGTATGGCTACACCTTC.

Notes on this clone: The sample has other DNA sequences that encode this CDR3 too. This chain uses TRBV30 with TRBJ2-7; D tentatively reads TRBD1 or TRBD2 (5 bases each). There are 14 residues in the CDR3. Per the germline V gene, CDR1 is GTSNPN and CDR2 is SVGIG (reference sequence). The ends were cut back, 0 bases at V and 2 bases at J, with 11 bases in the middle. CDR3 coding DNA: TGTGCCTGGAGTGTTGGGCAGGGACCCTACGAGCAGTACTTC. Its protein product is CAWSVGQGPYEQYF.

This chain connects TRBV4-2 to TRBJ1-1; 7 bases align to TRBD1. This CDR3 is 15 amino acids long. Trimming at V came to 0 bases and at J to 2 bases, leaving 3 bases not matched to a gene. CDR1 and CDR2 from the germline V gene are LGHNA and YNFKEQ. The CDR3 protein is CASSQDDRDNTEAFF. The CDR3 region has the DNA TGTGCCAGCAGCCAAGATGACAGGGACAACACTGAAGCTTTCTTT.

Here the CDR3 reads CASSFYRGAGTEAFF. The CDR3 DNA sequence: TGTGCCAGCAGCTTCTACAGGGGGGCTGGGACTGAAGCTTTCTTT. J is TRBJ1-1 and V is TRBV5-4; 8 bases map to TRBD1. V was clipped by 2 bases and J by 5 bases; unmatched bases: 8. The CDR3 extends over 15 amino acids. Germline V CDR1 and CDR2: SGHNT, YYREEE (reference sequence).

The chain employs TRBV7-2 and TRBJ1-5, with TRBD1 as a possible D gene (6 bases). CDR1 SGHTA and CDR2 FQGNSA come from the germline V gene. CDR3 length: 17 amino acids. V was shortened by 2 bases and J by 0 bases, with 14 bases between the two germline ends. CDR3 residues: CASSLNGGPFSNQPQHF. For the CDR3, the DNA is TGTGCCAGCAGCTTAAATGGGGGGCCCTTTAGCAATCAGCCCCAGCATTTT.

The rearrangement links TRBV6-1 to TRBJ1-6; 8 nucleotides agree with TRBD1. The CDR3 contains 15 residues. CDR1 is MNHNS, CDR2 SASEGT, per germline. V shed 3 bases and J 13 bases; nucleotides not matched to a gene: 11. The chain's CDR3 is CASSEAGGRLGPLHF. The CDR3 coding sequence is TGTGCCAGCAGTGAGGCAGGGGGCCGCCTGGGGCCCCTCCACTTT.

This clone was detected once. The chain is built from TRBV12-5 and TRBJ1-2; a possible D gene is TRBD1 (6 bases). This CDR3 is 15 amino acids long. Trimming pared 6 bases from V and 0 bases from J, leaving 14 bases between. Germline V CDR1 and CDR2: LGHNT, FRNRAP. The CDR3 sequence is CASGTGQTTNYGYTF. The CDR3 nucleotides are TGTGCTAGTGGAACAGGACAGACGACTAACTATGGCTACACCTTC.

The chain uses TRBV12-5 and TRBJ1-1; D is perhaps TRBD1 (5 bases). The CDR3 runs 16 residues. Germline V gene data show CDR1 as LGHNT and CDR2 as FRNRAP. V was pared by 0 bases and J by 1 base, with 12 bases between. CDR3 protein: CASGLVGGAGNTEAFF. In DNA, the CDR3 is TGTGCTAGTGGTTTGGTAGGAGGGGCCGGGAACACTGAAGCTTTCTTT.

The rearrangement uses TRBV15 and TRBJ1-1, with D possibly being TRBD1 (5 bases). The V and J ends lost 1 base and 0 bases respectively, with 9 bases between them. Germline CDR1 LNHNV, CDR2 YYDKDF (reference sequence). The CDR3 is 15 amino acids. CDR3 DNA: TGTGCCACCAGCAGAGGTCACAGGATGAACACTGAAGCTTTCTTT. Its protein is CATSRGHRMNTEAFF.

The chain joins TRBV5-4 to TRBJ2-3, with TRBD2 as a possible D gene (6 bases). Germline CDR1 and CDR2: SGHNT and YYREEE (reference sequence). Trimming pared 3 bases from V and 2 bases from J, leaving 10 bases between. The CDR3 covers 14 residues. The CDR3, as DNA: TGTGCCAGCAGCTACGCGGGGAACACAGATACGCAGTATTTT. It specifies CASSYAGNTDTQYF.

The J gene is TRBJ1-3, the V gene TRBV7-9, with D tentatively TRBD1 (5 bases). Germline CDR1 SEHNR, CDR2 FQNEAQ (reference sequence). This CDR3 is built from 19 residues. V shed 5 bases and J shed 2 bases, with 25 bases lying between them. The CDR3 is CASSPKFQHKGEAGNTIYF. The CDR3 DNA sequence: TGTGCCAGCAGCCCTAAATTCCAGCATAAAGGGGAAGCTGGAAACACCATATATTTT.

This sequence joins TRBV2 and TRBJ2-3; 10 nucleotides agree with TRBD2. The germline V gene encodes CDR1 SNHLY and CDR2 FYNNEI. J was trimmed by 2 bases and V by 7 bases; bases with no gene match: 6. This CDR3 is 15 amino acids long. The CDR3 loop is CASILAGGYTDTQYF. CDR3 sequence (DNA): TGTGCCAGCATTTTAGCGGGGGGTTACACAGATACGCAGTATTTT.

This sequence joins TRBV5-8 and TRBJ2-1; TRBD1 aligns across 8 bases. The CDR3 totals 14 residues. Germline CDR1 reads SGHTS; CDR2 reads YDEGEE. Trimming removed 5 bases from V and 6 bases from J; junction bases left unmatched: 7. The CDR3 sequence: CASSLDRGSNEQFF. The CDR3 DNA reads TGTGCCAGCAGTTTAGACAGGGGTTCCAATGAGCAGTTCTTC.

The rearrangement joins TRBV6-6 to TRBJ2-5; the D is unclear. The CDR3 is 14 amino acids. The germline V gene encodes CDR1 MNHNY and CDR2 SVGAGI (reference sequence). Trimming left V 5 bases short and J 5 bases short, with 15 bases between. The CDR3 coding sequence is TGTGCCAGCAGTAGGACGAGGTCCCGGGAGACCCAGTACTTC. The encoded protein is CASSRTRSRETQYF.

The V call is TRBV6-5, the J call TRBJ1-1; D perhaps matches TRBD1 (6 bases). The CDR3 sequence is 15 residues long. Germline assignment: CDR1 MNHEY and CDR2 SVGAGI. Between the trimmed V and J ends, which lost 6 bases and 4 bases, there was a span of 18 bases. CDR3 nucleotide sequence: TGTGCCAGCAGACATTCGGGGGTACAGGGCACTGAAGCTTTCTTT. Translation gives CASRHSGVQGTEAFF.

The J gene is TRBJ2-5, the V gene TRBV2; TRBD1 agrees at 7 bases. V lost 6 bases, J lost 5 bases, and 15 bases stayed unmatched. This CDR3 has 16 amino acids. Germline CDR1 reads SNHLY; CDR2 reads FYNNEI. CDR3 sequence (DNA): TGTGCCAGCAGAGAGCCAGGGGGTGATATCGTGGAGACCCAGTACTTC. Amino acid sequence: CASREPGGDIVETQYF.

The J gene is TRBJ2-1, the V gene TRBV18; no clear D gene. Deletions cut 3 bases from V and 0 bases from J, with 12 bases between. Germline V gives CDR1 KGHSH, CDR2 LQKENI. The CDR3 is 16 residues long. This CDR3 is CASSPFQASSYNEQFF. The CDR3 DNA sequence: TGTGCCAGCTCACCGTTTCAGGCTAGCTCCTACAATGAGCAGTTCTTC.

The table lists this clone with a few counts. The junction does not match germline at one end; this may be a read error. This chain links TRBV7-7 with TRBJ1-4; 7 positions match TRBD1. Germline V gene data show CDR1 as SSHAT and CDR2 as FNYEAQ (reference sequence). The CDR3 covers 15 residues. CDR3 coding DNA: TGTGCTAGCAGCTTAGGAGGGGGCCAAGGCGAAAAACTGTTTTTT. Its protein product is CASSLGGGQGEKLFF.

This chain links TRBV4-3 with TRBJ1-2; no clear D gene. This CDR3 has 12 amino acids. CDR1 and CDR2 from the germline V gene are LGHNA and YSLEER. Between the trimmed V and J ends, which lost 4 bases and 4 bases, there was a span of 7 bases. The CDR3: CASSPAGYGYTF. CDR3 nucleotide sequence: TGCGCCAGCAGCCCTGCAGGCTATGGCTACACCTTC.

The rearrangement joins TRBV2 to TRBJ1-3; 9 bases agree with TRBD1. The CDR3 has 13 residues. Germline lookup yields CDR1 SNHLY and CDR2 FYNNEI. V trimming: 11 bases; J trimming: 6 bases; junction bases outside the gene matches: 8. The CDR3 DNA reads TGTGCCGGCTACAGGGGGCAAGAAAACACCATATATTTT. Protein: CAGYRGQENTIYF.

The genes are TRBV14 and TRBJ1-2, with 7 bases that match TRBD1. The CDR3 totals 13 residues. The ends lost 4 bases at V and 2 bases at J; junction bases unmatched: 1. The germline V gene has CDR1 SGHDN and CDR2 FVKESK. CDR3: CASSLRGNYGYTF. The CDR3 nucleotides are TGTGCCAGCAGCCTCAGGGGGAACTATGGCTACACCTTC. The variable domain in full, completed from reference TRBV14 and TRBJ1-2, reads EAGVTQFPSHSVIEKGQTVTLRCDPISGHDNLYWYRRVMGKEIKFLLHFVKESKQDESGMPNNRFLAERTGGTYSTLKVQPAELEDSGVYFCASSLRGNYGYTFGSGTRLTVV.

The V call is TRBV7-9, the J call TRBJ2-1; D remains ambiguous. The CDR3 contains 13 residues. The V end was cut by 5 bases, the J end by 6 bases, with 11 bases between. Germline V gene lookup returns CDR1 SEHNR and CDR2 FQNEAQ (reference sequence). The CDR3 region has the DNA TGTGCCAGCAGCCCCTCGCATGGCAATGAGCAGTTCTTC. Translated, it gives CASSPSHGNEQFF.

By share, this clone ranks as medium-sized (0.01 to 0.1%). The chain carries TRBV7-6 and TRBJ2-1, with D perhaps being TRBD1 or TRBD2 (5 bases each). V was clipped by 4 bases and J by 6 bases, with 16 bases between them. This CDR3 comprises 15 residues. CDR1 and CDR2 (germline): SGHVS, FNYEAQ. The CDR3 nucleotides read TGTGCCAGCAGCTCAGGGAGAGGGATTAGCAATGAGCAGTTCTTC. As protein: CASSSGRGISNEQFF.